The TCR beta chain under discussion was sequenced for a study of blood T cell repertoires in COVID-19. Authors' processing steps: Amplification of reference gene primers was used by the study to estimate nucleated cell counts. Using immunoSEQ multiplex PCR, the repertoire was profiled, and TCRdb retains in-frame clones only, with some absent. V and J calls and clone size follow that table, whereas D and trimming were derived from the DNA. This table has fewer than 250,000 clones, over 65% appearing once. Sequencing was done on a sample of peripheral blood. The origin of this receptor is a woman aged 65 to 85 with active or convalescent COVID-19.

This CDR3 is CASSSSGYGYTF. DNA of the CDR3: TGTGCCAGCAGTTCGAGTGGCTATGGCTACACCTTC. The rearrangement joins TRBV12-3 or TRBV12-4 to TRBJ1-2; D is unclear. Trimming removed 4 bases at V and 4 bases at J, with 7 bases between. CDR3 length: 12 residues.